The 32 T cell receptor beta chains below were found in one sample sequenced in a study of blood T cell repertoires in COVID-19. Measured with immunoSEQ multiplex PCR; TCRdb has only the in-frame clones, and not every one. This sample yields approximately 100,000 clones, of which around 82% are seen a single time; 6.3% belongs to the top ten. Source material: peripheral blood. All receptors derive from a man aged 55 to 70 with acute or convalescent COVID-19.

The chain combines TRBV9 with TRBJ2-1; 8 nucleotides agree with TRBD1. J was trimmed by 5 bases and V by 0 bases; bases with no gene match: 4. Germline V CDR1 and CDR2: SGDLS, YYNGEE. The CDR3 extends over 15 amino acids. The DNA of the CDR3 is TGTGCCAGCAGCGTAGACGGGACAGGAGACAATGAGCAGTTCTTC. It yields the protein CASSVDGTGDNEQFF. Supplemented by reference TRBV9 and TRBJ2-1, the full variable domain reads DSGVTQTPKHLITATGQRVTLRCSPRSGDLSVYWYQQSLDQGLQFLIQYYNGEERAKGNILERFSAQQFPDLHSELNLSSLELGDSALYFCASSVDGTGDNEQFFGPGTRLTVL.

This clone was seen once. The chain joins TRBV19 to TRBJ1-1, with 7 bases that match TRBD1. V lost 0 bases to trimming and J lost 6 bases; unmatched junction nucleotides: 10. CDR3 length: 16 amino acids. Germline V gives CDR1 LNHDA, CDR2 SQIVND (reference sequence). The CDR3 loop reads CASSIEGSRGLSEAFF. The CDR3 DNA reads TGTGCCAGTAGTATAGAGGGGAGCAGGGGGTTGTCTGAAGCTTTCTTT.

The chain couples TRBV7-8 to TRBJ1-4; D is perhaps TRBD1 (6 bases). With 0 bases removed from V and 11 bases from J, the gap between germline ends came to 13 bases. The CDR3 sequence is 14 residues long. Germline V lookup: CDR1 SGHVS, CDR2 FQNEAQ. The CDR3 reads CASSLAGGAWKLFF. CDR3 nucleotide sequence: TGTGCCAGCAGCTTAGCTGGGGGCGCGTGGAAACTGTTTTTT.

This chain links TRBV19 with TRBJ1-4; D unclear. The germline gives CDR1 LNHDA, CDR2 SQIVND (reference sequence). V gave up 3 bases and J gave up 7 bases, with 9 bases separating them. This CDR3 region has 13 residues. The CDR3 nucleotides read TGTGCCAGTAGTATGGGCAGCGGTGAAAAACTGTTTTTT. Its protein product is CASSMGSGEKLFF.

The CDR3 reads CAWSPQGAGNTIYF. CDR3 bases: TGTGCCTGGAGTCCACAGGGGGCTGGAAACACCATATATTTT. The chain combines TRBV30 with TRBJ1-3, with 8 bases that match TRBD1. V gave up 2 bases and J gave up 2 bases; unmatched junction bases: 2. Germline values: CDR1 GTSNPN, CDR2 SVGIG (reference sequence). The CDR3 length is 14 residues.

A single count supports this clone. The rearrangement links TRBV11-2 to TRBJ1-4, with 7 positions matching TRBD1. The germline V gene encodes CDR1 SGHAT and CDR2 FQNNGV. This CDR3 has 14 residues. Trimming cost V 7 bases and J 4 bases; bases outside gene matches: 6. This CDR3 reads CASKPGQSNEKLFF. DNA for the CDR3: TGTGCCAGCAAGCCGGGACAGAGTAATGAAAAACTGTTTTTT. Full variable domain (rest looked up from reference TRBV11-2 and TRBJ1-4): EAGVAQSPRYKIIEKRQSVAFWCNPISGHATLYWYQQILGQGPKLLIQFQNNGVVDDSQLPKDRFSAERLKGVDSTLKIQPAKLEDSAVYLCASKPGQSNEKLFFGSGTQLSVL.

V and J are TRBV5-5 and TRBJ2-1; TRBD2 matches 15 bases. Per germline, CDR1 SGHKS and CDR2 YYEKEE (reference sequence). The CDR3 extends over 15 amino acids. Germline trimming cut 4 bases from V and 8 bases from J; bases unmatched to any gene: 4. The CDR3 DNA reads as TGTGCCAGCAGCCCTTGGACTAGCGGGGGGGATGAGCAGTTCTTC. Its protein product is CASSPWTSGGDEQFF.

The CDR3 nucleotides are TGTGCCAGCAGCTTAGCGTGGTCAGGGGGCCGGGAGACCCAGTACTTC. Translated, it gives CASSLAWSGGRETQYF. The chain uses TRBV7-9 and TRBJ2-5; TRBD1 matches 8 bases. The CDR3 runs to 16 residues. Looked up from germline, CDR1 is SEHNR and CDR2 is FQNEAQ (reference sequence). J was trimmed by 5 bases and V by 0 bases; bases with no gene match: 8. The whole variable domain, filled in from reference TRBV7-9 and TRBJ2-5, reads DTGVSQNPRHKITKRGQNVTFRCDPISEHNRLYWYRQTLGQGPEFLTYFQNEAQLEKSRLLSDRFSAERPKGSFSTLEIQRTEQGDSAMYLCASSLAWSGGRETQYFGPGTRLLVL.

This sequence joins TRBV4-3 and TRBJ1-1; no clear D gene. Trimming removed 0 bases at V and 9 bases at J, with 8 bases between. CDR1 is LGHNA, CDR2 YSLEER, per germline. There are 12 residues in the CDR3. DNA of the CDR3: TGCGCCAGCAGCCAAGATCGGGGTCAAGCTTTCTTT. This translates into CASSQDRGQAFF.

The sample holds one count of this clone. For the CDR3, the DNA is TGTGCCAGCAGTACGGGACAGGTCTACTCCTACGAGCAGTACTTC. Translation: CASSTGQVYSYEQYF. The chain joins TRBV9 to TRBJ2-7; 8 bases are shared with TRBD1. The junction had 7 bases not matched to a gene; V was cut back by 5 bases and J by 0 bases. The CDR3 is made up of 15 amino acids. Germline values: CDR1 SGDLS, CDR2 YYNGEE.

The chain uses TRBV3-1 (or the pseudogene TRBV3-2) and TRBJ2-1; 11 bases fit TRBD1. The J segment lost 4 bases and the V segment lost 8 bases, leaving 4 bases of the junction unmatched. The CDR3 has 14 amino acids. The germline CDR1 and CDR2 sequences are LGHDT and YNNKEL (reference sequence). CDR3 coding DNA: TGTGCCAGCGGCGGGACAGGGGGATACAATGAGCAGTTCTTC. Protein: CASGGTGGYNEQFF.

This chain uses TRBV23-1 with TRBJ1-4, with 7 bases aligning to TRBD1. TRBV23-1 is noted as an ORF with a role that remains uncertain. This CDR3 contains 20 residues. The trim removed 8 bases at V and 0 bases at J, leaving 21 bases unmatched. The CDR3 is CASRQYRGGYRIATNEKLFF. DNA of the CDR3: TGCGCCAGCCGGCAGTACAGGGGCGGGTATAGGATTGCAACTAATGAAAAACTGTTTTTT.

The J gene is TRBJ2-3, the V gene TRBV18; 9 bases are shared with TRBD1. CDR1 and CDR2 (germline): KGHSH, LQKENI. With 5 bases clipped from V and 2 bases from J, the junction kept 5 bases outside the gene matches. CDR3 size: 15 residues. The CDR3 protein is CASSEGQGYTDTQYF. CDR3 nucleotide sequence: TGTGCCAGCTCAGAGGGACAGGGTTACACAGATACGCAGTATTTT.

The V call is TRBV9, the J call TRBJ2-2, with a possible D match to TRBD1 (5 bases). The CDR3 has 14 residues. The germline V gene has CDR1 SGDLS and CDR2 YYNGEE. V gave up 3 bases and J gave up 2 bases, with 8 bases separating them. The CDR3 bases are TGTGCCAGCAGCGCCCAGGGTAACACCGGGGAGCTGTTTTTT. This sequence encodes CASSAQGNTGELFF.

This chain connects TRBV30 to TRBJ1-5; TRBD1 is a possible D gene (5 bases). V gave up 3 bases and J gave up 6 bases, with 12 bases separating them. CDR3 length: 13 amino acids. CDR1 GTSNPN and CDR2 SVGIG come from the germline V gene (reference sequence). The CDR3 nucleotides are TGTGCCTGGAGCGGGGGGGTACGTCAGCCCCAGCATTTT. Its translation: CAWSGGVRQPQHF.

This clone was detected a few times. The chain uses TRBV4-3 and TRBJ1-2, with a possible D match to TRBD1 (5 bases). CDR3 length: 14 residues. Germline CDR1 reads LGHNA; CDR2 reads YSLEER. Trimming stripped 0 bases from V and 4 bases from J, with 9 bases between. The CDR3 protein is CASSQEQDGYGYTF. In DNA form, the CDR3 reads TGCGCCAGCAGCCAAGAACAGGATGGCTATGGCTACACCTTC.

The chain uses TRBV4-1 and TRBJ1-2, with TRBD1 as a possible D gene (5 bases). Trimming removed 2 bases at V and 5 bases at J, with 12 bases between. Per germline, CDR1 MGHRA and CDR2 YSYEKL. The CDR3 covers 14 residues. CDR3 region: CASSQSTGEYGYTF. CDR3 DNA sequence: TGCGCCAGCAGCCAATCCACAGGAGAATATGGCTACACCTTC.

This chain connects TRBV10-2 to TRBJ2-7, with 10 bases aligning to TRBD1. Per the germline V gene, CDR1 is WSHSY and CDR2 is SAAADI. The CDR3 has 14 residues. V was clipped by 3 bases and J by 6 bases; unmatched bases: 5. The CDR3 region is CASSEFGQGGEQYF. For the CDR3, the DNA is TGCGCCAGCAGTGAATTCGGACAGGGGGGCGAGCAGTACTTC.

This chain uses TRBV5-1 with TRBJ2-5; D unresolved. The CDR3 consists of 12 residues. Germline V CDR1 and CDR2: SGHRS, YFSETQ. Trimming took 5 bases from V and 4 from J, leaving 9 bases between them. CDR3 DNA sequence: TGCGCCAGCAGTAATCTCTTAGAGACCCAGTACTTC. Its translation: CASSNLLETQYF.

This rearrangement joins TRBV19 to TRBJ1-2; TRBD1 agrees at 9 bases. CDR3 length: 14 residues. The V and J ends lost 5 bases and 8 bases, in that order; junction bases with no gene match: 9. Germline V gene sequence: CDR1 LNHDA, CDR2 SQIVND (reference sequence). Here the CDR3 DNA reads TGTGCCAGTAGTGCGACACAGGGGGCAAAGGGCTACACCTTC. It specifies CASSATQGAKGYTF.

The chain combines TRBV2 with TRBJ1-2; 7 bases align to TRBD1. This CDR3 contains 16 residues. With 5 bases clipped from V and 7 bases from J, the junction kept 16 bases outside the gene matches. The germline V gene has CDR1 SNHLY and CDR2 FYNNEI. CDR3 nucleotide sequence: TGTGCCAGCAGTCCCCCAGGGCGGGACAGCCTCGGTGGCTACACCTTC. It is translated as CASSPPGRDSLGGYTF. Looking up the rest from reference TRBV2 and TRBJ1-2 gives the full variable domain: EPEVTQTPSHQVTQMGQEVILRCVPISNHLYFYWYRQILGQKVEFLVSFYNNEISEKSEIFDDQFSVERPDGSNFTLKIRSTKLEDSAMYFCASSPPGRDSLGGYTFGSGTRLTVV.

The J gene is TRBJ1-1, the V gene TRBV5-8; D is ambiguous. The germline CDR1 and CDR2 sequences are SGHTS and YDEGEE. The CDR3 consists of 14 residues. V was shortened by 0 bases and J by 3 bases, with 9 bases between the two germline ends. CDR3 sequence (DNA): TGTGCCAGCAGCTTGGATGCGGGTGACACTGAAGCTTTCTTT. This translates into CASSLDAGDTEAFF.

The rearrangement uses TRBV5-5 and TRBJ2-7; D possibly corresponds to TRBD2 (5 bases). CDR1 and CDR2 (germline): SGHKS, YYEKEE (reference sequence). V was pared by 4 bases and J by 3 bases, with 11 bases between. This CDR3 is built from 13 residues. The CDR3 coding sequence is TGTGCCAGCAGCCTCGGGGTTTTCTACGAGCAGTACTTC. Translated: CASSLGVFYEQYF.

This chain joins TRBV19 and TRBJ2-7, with 8 positions matching TRBD1. Germline lookup yields CDR1 LNHDA and CDR2 SQIVND (reference sequence). This CDR3 spans 14 amino acids. V shed 3 bases and J 0 bases; nucleotides not matched to a gene: 1. This chain's CDR3 is CASSMTGVSYEQYF. CDR3 bases: TGTGCCAGTAGTATGACAGGGGTCTCCTACGAGCAGTACTTC.

The genes are TRBV27 and TRBJ2-2, with TRBD1 identical over 7 bases. V lost 9 bases and J lost 5; bases outside the gene matches: 15. CDR3 length: 16 amino acids. Looked up from germline, CDR1 is MNHEY and CDR2 is SMNVEV (reference sequence). The CDR3 DNA follows: TGTGCCAGTCTGCCTACCGATAGGGGGCTGACCGGGGAGCTGTTTTTT. Amino acid sequence: CASLPTDRGLTGELFF.

The V call is TRBV2, the J call TRBJ1-1; no firm D call. Germline CDR1 reads SNHLY; CDR2 reads FYNNEI. This CDR3 comprises 14 residues. Trimming took 6 bases from V and 3 from J, leaving 14 bases between them. CDR3 loop: CASSEGWLDTEAFF. The CDR3 coding sequence is TGTGCCAGCAGCGAGGGATGGTTGGACACTGAAGCTTTCTTT.

The V gene is TRBV9, the J gene TRBJ2-3; TRBD1 agrees at 10 bases. The CDR3 spans 17 residues. Germline CDR1 is SGDLS and CDR2 is YYNGEE. With 2 bases clipped from V and 2 bases from J, the junction kept 8 bases outside the gene matches. The CDR3 DNA is TGTGCCAGCAGCGTCCGGGACAGGGGCTATTACACAGATACGCAGTATTTT. Its protein product is CASSVRDRGYYTDTQYF.

The rearrangement joins TRBV6-5 to TRBJ1-6, with a possible D match to TRBD1 (6 bases). The CDR3 has 12 amino acids. V dropped 7 bases and J dropped 10 bases, with 11 bases sitting between them. From germline, CDR1 is MNHEY and CDR2 SVGAGI. The chain's CDR3 is CASTTGLSPLHF. The CDR3 region has the DNA TGTGCCAGCACCACAGGGTTATCACCCCTCCACTTT.

The chain combines TRBV9 with TRBJ2-7; 7 bases agree with TRBD2. Germline values: CDR1 SGDLS, CDR2 YYNGEE. V lost 0 bases and J lost 6; bases outside the gene matches: 6. The CDR3 runs to 14 residues. The CDR3 region is CASSVEGREGEQYF. The CDR3 DNA reads as TGTGCCAGCAGCGTAGAGGGCAGGGAGGGCGAGCAGTACTTC. Drawing the rest from reference TRBV9 and TRBJ2-7, the complete variable domain is DSGVTQTPKHLITATGQRVTLRCSPRSGDLSVYWYQQSLDQGLQFLIQYYNGEERAKGNILERFSAQQFPDLHSELNLSSLELGDSALYFCASSVEGREGEQYFGPGTRLTVT.

V usage is TRBV6-6 and J usage is TRBJ1-5, with a tentative D call TRBD1 (5 bases). This CDR3 has 15 amino acids. CDR1 MNHNY and CDR2 SVGAGI come from the germline V gene (reference sequence). V dropped 2 bases and J dropped 0 bases, with 8 bases sitting between them. The DNA of the CDR3 is TGTGCCAGCAGTTACACACAGGATAGCAATCAGCCCCAGCATTTT. It is translated as CASSYTQDSNQPQHF.

The CDR3: CASSLGQGRRGYTF. DNA of the CDR3: TGCGCCAGCAGCTTGGGGCAGGGGCGGCGTGGCTACACCTTC. V is TRBV5-1 and J is TRBJ1-2, with D tentatively TRBD1 (6 bases). The CDR3 length is 14 residues. In germline, CDR1 is SGHRS, CDR2 YFSETQ. Trimming stripped 0 bases from V and 7 bases from J, with 13 bases between.

This clone appeared once. This chain joins TRBV9 and TRBJ1-5, with D possibly being TRBD1 (6 bases). The germline V and J ends were trimmed by 0 bases and 5 bases, with 9 bases remaining between them. Germline CDR1 and CDR2: SGDLS and YYNGEE. The CDR3 is made up of 14 amino acids. The CDR3 here is CASSVDDRHQPQHF. The CDR3 DNA follows: TGTGCCAGCAGCGTAGATGACAGGCATCAGCCCCAGCATTTT.